This T cell receptor (beta chain) was captured in a study of T cell responses to AZD1222 COVID-19 vaccine. Study-wide results and caveats: An increase in Spike-specific TCR breadth and depth was observed after two AZD1222 doses. Donors, mostly white British, included more females; clonal diversity was possibly underestimated. No day 14 peak samples; only post-peak repertoires were characterized.

It was second doses at about 4 or about 12 weeks that were pooled. Method: immunoSEQ multiplex PCR; TCRdb's copy keeps in-frame clones and lacks some. This table holds tens of thousands of clones, nearly 90% found once. The count of this clone is one. Its target is not known. Between the trimmed V and J ends, which lost 1 base and 10 bases, there was a span of 11 bases. This CDR3 has 14 residues. Looked up from germline, CDR1 is LGHDT and CDR2 is YNNKEL (reference sequence). This rearrangement joins TRBV3-1 (or the pseudogene TRBV3-2) to TRBJ1-6; D is uncertain. Sequenced material: peripheral blood, taken 28 days after the second AZD1222 dose. The source is an adult who received the AZD1222 COVID-19 vaccine. CDR3 DNA sequence: TGTGCCAGCAGCCAAGTTGGACCAGGATCACCCCTCCACTTT. Translated: CASSQVGPGSPLHF.